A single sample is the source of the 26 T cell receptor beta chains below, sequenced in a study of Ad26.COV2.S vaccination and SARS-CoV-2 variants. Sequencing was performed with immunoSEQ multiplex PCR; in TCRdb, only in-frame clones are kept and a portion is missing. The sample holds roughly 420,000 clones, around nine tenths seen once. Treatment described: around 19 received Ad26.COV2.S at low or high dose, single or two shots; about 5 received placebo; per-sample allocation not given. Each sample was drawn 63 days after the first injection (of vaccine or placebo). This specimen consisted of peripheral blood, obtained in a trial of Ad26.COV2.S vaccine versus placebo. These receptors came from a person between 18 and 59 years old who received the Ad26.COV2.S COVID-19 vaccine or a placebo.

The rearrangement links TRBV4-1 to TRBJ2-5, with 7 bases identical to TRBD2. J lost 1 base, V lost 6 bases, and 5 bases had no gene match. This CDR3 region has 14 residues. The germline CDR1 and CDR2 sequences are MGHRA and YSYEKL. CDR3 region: CASSHGGGQETQYF. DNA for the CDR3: TGCGCCAGCAGTCATGGGGGGGGCCAAGAGACCCAGTACTTC.

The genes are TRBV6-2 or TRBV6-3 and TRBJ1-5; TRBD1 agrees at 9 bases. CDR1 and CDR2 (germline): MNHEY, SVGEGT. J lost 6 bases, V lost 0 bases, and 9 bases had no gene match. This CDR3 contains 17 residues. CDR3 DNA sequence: TGTGCCAGCAGTTACTCGACAGGACAGGGGAGACTTCAGCCCCAGCATTTT. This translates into CASSYSTGQGRLQPQHF.

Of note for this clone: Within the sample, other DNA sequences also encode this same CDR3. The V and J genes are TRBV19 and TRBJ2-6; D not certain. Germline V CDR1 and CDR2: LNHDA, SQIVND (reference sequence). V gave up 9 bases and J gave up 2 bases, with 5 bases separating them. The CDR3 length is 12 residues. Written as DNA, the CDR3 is TGTGCCAGCAGGACTGGGGCCAACGTCCTGACTTTC. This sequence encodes CASRTGANVLTF.

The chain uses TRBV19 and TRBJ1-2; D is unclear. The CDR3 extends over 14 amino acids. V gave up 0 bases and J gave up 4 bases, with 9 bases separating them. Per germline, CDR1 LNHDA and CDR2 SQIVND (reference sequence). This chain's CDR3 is CASSIDPGVYGYTF. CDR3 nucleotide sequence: TGTGCCAGTAGTATAGACCCGGGAGTCTATGGCTACACCTTC.

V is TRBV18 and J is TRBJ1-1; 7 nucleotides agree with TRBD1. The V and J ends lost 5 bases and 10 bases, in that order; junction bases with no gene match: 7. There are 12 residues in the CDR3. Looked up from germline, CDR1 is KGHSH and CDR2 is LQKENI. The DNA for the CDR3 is TGTGCCAGCTCAAACAGGGGCCTCGGAGCTTTCTTT. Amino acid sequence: CASSNRGLGAFF.

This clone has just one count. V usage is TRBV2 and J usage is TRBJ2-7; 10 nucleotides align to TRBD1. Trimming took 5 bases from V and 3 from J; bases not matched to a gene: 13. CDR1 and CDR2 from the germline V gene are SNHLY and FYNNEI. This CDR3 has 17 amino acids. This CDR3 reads CASSTPIGDRGGYEQYF. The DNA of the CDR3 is TGTGCCAGCAGTACCCCAATCGGGGACAGGGGTGGCTACGAGCAGTACTTC.

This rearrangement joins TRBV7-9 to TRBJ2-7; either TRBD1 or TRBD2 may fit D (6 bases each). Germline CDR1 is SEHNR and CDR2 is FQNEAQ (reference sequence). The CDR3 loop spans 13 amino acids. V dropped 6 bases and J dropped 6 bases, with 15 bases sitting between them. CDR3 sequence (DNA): TGTGCCAGCAGTCCTGTGGGGGGCGGCGAGCAGTACTTC. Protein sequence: CASSPVGGGEQYF.

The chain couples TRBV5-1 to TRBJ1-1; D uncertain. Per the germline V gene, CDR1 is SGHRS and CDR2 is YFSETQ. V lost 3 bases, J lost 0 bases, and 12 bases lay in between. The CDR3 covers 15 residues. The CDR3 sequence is CASSSEGPMNTEAFF. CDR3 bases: TGCGCCAGCAGCTCAGAAGGGCCCATGAACACTGAAGCTTTCTTT.

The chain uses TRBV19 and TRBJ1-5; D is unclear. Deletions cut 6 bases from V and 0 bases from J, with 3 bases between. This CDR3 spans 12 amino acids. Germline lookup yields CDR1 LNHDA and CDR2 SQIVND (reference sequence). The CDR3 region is CASSHSNQPQHF. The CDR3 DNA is TGTGCCAGTAGCCATAGCAATCAGCCCCAGCATTTT.

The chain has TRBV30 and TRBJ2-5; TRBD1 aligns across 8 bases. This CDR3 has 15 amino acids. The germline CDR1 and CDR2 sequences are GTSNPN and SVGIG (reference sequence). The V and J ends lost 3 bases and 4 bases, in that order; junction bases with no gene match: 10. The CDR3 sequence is CAWSFRGPLGETQYF. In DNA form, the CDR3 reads TGTGCCTGGAGCTTCAGGGGGCCACTGGGAGAGACCCAGTACTTC.

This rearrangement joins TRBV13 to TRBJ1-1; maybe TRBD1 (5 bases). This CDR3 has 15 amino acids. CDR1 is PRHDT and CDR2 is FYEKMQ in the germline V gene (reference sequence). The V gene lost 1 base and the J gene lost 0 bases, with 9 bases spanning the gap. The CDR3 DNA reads TGTGCCAGCAGCTTAGACAGGATTATGAACACTGAAGCTTTCTTT. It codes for CASSLDRIMNTEAFF.

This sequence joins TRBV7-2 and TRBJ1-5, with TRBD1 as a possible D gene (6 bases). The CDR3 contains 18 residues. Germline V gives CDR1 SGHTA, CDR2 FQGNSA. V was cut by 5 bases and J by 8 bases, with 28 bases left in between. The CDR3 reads CASSPKVKGGRLVEPQHF. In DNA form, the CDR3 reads TGTGCCAGCAGCCCTAAGGTAAAGGGGGGCCGTTTGGTGGAGCCCCAGCATTTT. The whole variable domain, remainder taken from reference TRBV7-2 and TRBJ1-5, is GAGVSQSPSNKVTEKGKDVELRCDPISGHTALYWYRQSLGQGLEFLIYFQGNSAPDKSGLPSDRFSAERTGGSVSTLTIQRTQQEDSAVYLCASSPKVKGGRLVEPQHFGDGTRLSIL.

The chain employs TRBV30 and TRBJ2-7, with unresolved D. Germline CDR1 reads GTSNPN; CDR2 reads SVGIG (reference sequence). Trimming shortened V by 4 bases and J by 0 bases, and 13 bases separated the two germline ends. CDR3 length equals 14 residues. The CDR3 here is CAWKRLHSSYEQYF. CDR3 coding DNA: TGTGCCTGGAAGAGGCTTCATAGCTCCTACGAGCAGTACTTC.

The CDR3 nucleotides are TGTGCCTGGCGGACAGCAACTAATGAAAAACTGTTTTTT. It yields the protein CAWRTATNEKLFF. The rearrangement links TRBV30 to TRBJ1-4; perhaps TRBD1 as D (6 bases). The CDR3 sequence is 13 residues long. V was shortened by 5 bases and J by 0 bases, with 7 bases between the two germline ends. Germline V gene sequence: CDR1 GTSNPN, CDR2 SVGIG (reference sequence).

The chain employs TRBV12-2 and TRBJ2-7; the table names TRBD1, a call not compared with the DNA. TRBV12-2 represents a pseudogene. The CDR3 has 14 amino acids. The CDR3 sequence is CASRLEDRNYEQYF. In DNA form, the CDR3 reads TGTGCAAGTCGCTTAGAGGACAGGAACTACGAGCAGTACTTC.

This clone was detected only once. This CDR3 is CASSPTAYNEQFF. CDR3 nucleotides: TGTGCCAGCAGTCCCACCGCATACAATGAGCAGTTCTTC. The V gene is TRBV28, the J gene TRBJ2-1; D not resolved. Deletions cut 5 bases from V and 4 bases from J, with 9 bases between. Germline V CDR1 and CDR2: MDHEN, SYDVKM. This CDR3 contains 13 residues.

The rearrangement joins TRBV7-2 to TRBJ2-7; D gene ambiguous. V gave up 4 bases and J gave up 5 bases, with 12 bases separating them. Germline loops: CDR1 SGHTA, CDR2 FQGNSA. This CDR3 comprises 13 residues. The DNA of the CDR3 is TGTGCCAGCAGCTCCGGTGTCCCCAACGAGCAGTACTTC. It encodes CASSSGVPNEQYF.

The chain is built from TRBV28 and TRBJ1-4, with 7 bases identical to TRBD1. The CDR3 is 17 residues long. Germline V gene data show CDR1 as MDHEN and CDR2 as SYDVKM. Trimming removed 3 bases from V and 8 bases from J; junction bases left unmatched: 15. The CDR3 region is CASSLRGRGGGQEKLFF. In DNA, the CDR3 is TGTGCCAGCAGTTTGAGGGGGCGGGGTGGAGGCCAAGAAAAACTGTTTTTT. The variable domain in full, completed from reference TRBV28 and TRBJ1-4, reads DVKVTQSSRYLVKRTGEKVFLECVQDMDHENMFWYRQDPGLGLRLIYFSYDVKMKEKGDIPEGYSVSREKKERFSLILESASTNQTSMYLCASSLRGRGGGQEKLFFGSGTQLSVL.

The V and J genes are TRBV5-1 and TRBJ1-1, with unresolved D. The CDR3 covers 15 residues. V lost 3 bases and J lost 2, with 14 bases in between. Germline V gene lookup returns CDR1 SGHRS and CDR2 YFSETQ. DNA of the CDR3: TGCGCCAGCAGCTCCAAACTCGGCGGTAACACTGAAGCTTTCTTT. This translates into CASSSKLGGNTEAFF.

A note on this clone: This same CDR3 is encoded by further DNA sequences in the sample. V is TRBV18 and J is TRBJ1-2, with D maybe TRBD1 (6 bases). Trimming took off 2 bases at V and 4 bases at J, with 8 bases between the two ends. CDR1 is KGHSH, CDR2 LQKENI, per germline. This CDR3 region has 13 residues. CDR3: CASSPGQSYGYTF. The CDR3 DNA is TGTGCCAGCTCACCAGGACAGAGCTATGGCTACACCTTC.

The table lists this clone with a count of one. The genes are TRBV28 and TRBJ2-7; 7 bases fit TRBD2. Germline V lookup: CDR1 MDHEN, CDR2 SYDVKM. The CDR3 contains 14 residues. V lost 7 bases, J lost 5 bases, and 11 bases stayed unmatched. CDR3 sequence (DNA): TGTGCCAGCACCATGGGGGGGTGGCTGAACGAGCAGTACTTC. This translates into CASTMGGWLNEQYF.

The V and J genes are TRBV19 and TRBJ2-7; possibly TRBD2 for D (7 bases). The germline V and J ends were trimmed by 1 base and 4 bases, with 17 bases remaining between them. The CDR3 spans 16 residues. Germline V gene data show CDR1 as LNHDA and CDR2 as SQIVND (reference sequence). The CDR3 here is CASSIASGGRGYEQYF. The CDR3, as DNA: TGTGCCAGTAGTATAGCGTCCGGGGGGCGAGGTTACGAGCAGTACTTC.

CDR3 residues: CASSSSRTSHVPEAFF. CDR3 sequence (DNA): TGTGCCAGCAGCAGTTCCCGGACATCCCACGTTCCTGAAGCTTTCTTT. The rearrangement uses TRBV21-1 and TRBJ1-1; the D segment call TRBD1 is taken from the table without a DNA check. TRBV21-1 is a pseudogene segment. The CDR3 covers 16 residues.

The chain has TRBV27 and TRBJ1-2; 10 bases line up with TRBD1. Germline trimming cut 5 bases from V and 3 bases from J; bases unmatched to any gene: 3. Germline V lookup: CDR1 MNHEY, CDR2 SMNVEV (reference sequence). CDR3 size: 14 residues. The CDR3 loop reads CASSPGQGYYGYTF. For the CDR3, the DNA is TGTGCCAGCAGTCCGGGACAGGGGTACTATGGCTACACCTTC.

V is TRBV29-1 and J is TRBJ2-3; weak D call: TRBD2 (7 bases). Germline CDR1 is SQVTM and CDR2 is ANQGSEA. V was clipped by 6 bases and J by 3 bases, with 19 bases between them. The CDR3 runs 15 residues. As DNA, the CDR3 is TGCAGCGTCATAGTGGGGGGGCCAGGTACAGATACGCAGTATTTT. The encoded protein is CSVIVGGPGTDTQYF.

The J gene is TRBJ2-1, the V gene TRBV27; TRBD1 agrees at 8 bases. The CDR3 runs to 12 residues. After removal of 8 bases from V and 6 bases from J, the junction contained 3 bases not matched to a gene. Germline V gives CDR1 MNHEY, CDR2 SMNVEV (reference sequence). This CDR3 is CASATGANEQFF. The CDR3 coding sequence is TGTGCCAGCGCGACAGGGGCCAATGAGCAGTTCTTC.